This TCR beta chain was identified in a study of beta chain features in type 1 diabetes. The study's findings and limits: Unsettled here was the matter of whether HLA type influences TCRB rearrangement.

It was one heparinised blood draw, averaging approximately 100 mL, that each donor gave. With regard to this clone: Its antigen remains unidentified. This same CDR3 is encoded by further DNA sequences in the sample.

As every portion of the isolated RNA was reverse transcribed, the sequencing read expressed TCRB transcripts. Generated by immunoSEQ multiplex PCR, the TCRdb table keeps only in-frame clones and is missing some. Altogether some 160,000 clones are present, about 9.1% being singletons, with the ten largest covering less than 3%. The V segment lost 5 bases and the J segment 7 bases; nucleotides outside the gene matches: 5. This CDR3 comprises 14 residues. Germline values: CDR1 SGHTA, CDR2 FQGNSA. The clonotype originates from a woman under 30 in good health. The sequencing sample was made of central memory CD4+ T cells from blood. This rearrangement joins TRBV7-2 to TRBJ2-1; 10 bases align to TRBD2. Here the CDR3 DNA reads TGTGCCAGCAGCCCTCGGACTAGCGGAAATGAGCAGTTCTTC. Protein sequence: CASSPRTSGNEQFF.